This T cell receptor beta chain was captured in a study of blood T cell repertoires in COVID-19. Here immunoSEQ multiplex PCR was the method, and the copy in TCRdb shows in-frame clones only, minus some. The data show about 150,000 clones, just over 90% seen once. V was pared by 3 bases and J by 0 bases, with 5 bases of the junction left unmatched. The CDR3 length is 16 residues. The V gene's germline CDR1 is SGDLS and CDR2 YYNGEE. The sequence was obtained from a man younger than 35 with COVID-19, enrolled during active disease. The source material was peripheral blood. The genes are TRBV9 and TRBJ2-3, with TRBD2 matching 9 bases. The CDR3 coding sequence is TGTGCCAGCAGCGCCGGACTAGCGACTAGCACAGATACGCAGTATTTT. Its protein is CASSAGLATSTDTQYF.